The rows below give T cell receptor beta chains drawn from one sample of a study of cytomegalovirus exposure and HLA in healthy donors. Profiling relied on immunoSEQ multiplex PCR, and the TCRdb table lists in-frame clones only, not all of them. There are 200,000 to 250,000 clones in the sample; approximately 70% occur only once, and 1.8% lies in the top ten. The sequenced sample was PBMCs. Receptor source: a woman aged 25 to 39 in good health and CMV-seronegative. Each CDR3 is given with its conserved first and last residue. Fields, in order: V gene, D gene, J gene, clone size, CDR3 DNA, CDR3 protein. D genes are given only for firm matches. Rows give clone size only sometimes, using once, few, many, or a class for an expanded clone.

v_call: TRBV6-5
d_call: .
j_call: TRBJ2-7
clone_size: .
cdr3_nt: TGCGCCAGCAGTTACTCGGGCGAGCAGTACTTC
cdr3_aa: CASSYSGEQYF

v_call: TRBV5-5
d_call: TRBD2
j_call: TRBJ2-4
clone_size: .
cdr3_nt: TGTGCCAGCAGCCCCCTCGGTAGCGGGAGCGGAGACATTCAGTACTTC
cdr3_aa: CASSPLGSGSGDIQYF

v_call: TRBV30
d_call: TRBD1
j_call: TRBJ1-1
clone_size: .
cdr3_nt: TGTGCCTGGAAGCCGGACAGGGTGAACACTGAAGCTTTCTTT
cdr3_aa: CAWKPDRVNTEAFF

v_call: TRBV10-3
d_call: .
j_call: TRBJ2-1
clone_size: .
cdr3_nt: TGTGCCATCAGTTTACAGGGCGGCTCCTACAATGAGCAGTTCTTC
cdr3_aa: CAISLQGGSYNEQFF

v_call: TRBV7-2
d_call: .
j_call: TRBJ2-1
clone_size: once
cdr3_nt: TGTGCCAGCAGCTCCCAGGGGTTCTCCTACAATGAGCAGTTCTTC
cdr3_aa: CASSSQGFSYNEQFF

v_call: TRBV5-8
d_call: TRBD2
j_call: TRBJ2-1
clone_size: .
cdr3_nt: TGTGCCAGCAGCTTGGGTACTAGCGGGAGAAATGAGCAGTTCTTC
cdr3_aa: CASSLGTSGRNEQFF

v_call: TRBV7-9
d_call: .
j_call: TRBJ2-7
clone_size: .
cdr3_nt: TGTTCCAGCAGCTCACGACAGTACGAGCAGTACTTC
cdr3_aa: CSSSSRQYEQYF

v_call: TRBV10-2
d_call: TRBD2
j_call: TRBJ2-2
clone_size: once
cdr3_nt: TGCGCCAGCAGTGTCGGACTAGCGGGGATCACCGGGGAGCTGTTTTTT
cdr3_aa: CASSVGLAGITGELFF

v_call: TRBV4-1
d_call: .
j_call: TRBJ1-6
clone_size: .
cdr3_nt: TGCGCCAGCAGCCAATTACAGGGAGTCAATAATTCACCCCTCCACTTT
cdr3_aa: CASSQLQGVNNSPLHF

v_call: TRBV6-1
d_call: .
j_call: TRBJ1-2
clone_size: .
cdr3_nt: TGTGCCAGCAGAGTGGCAGGGTATGGCTACACCTTC
cdr3_aa: CASRVAGYGYTF

v_call: TRBV6-1
d_call: TRBD1
j_call: TRBJ1-1
clone_size: .
cdr3_nt: TGTGCCAGCAGCCTTCAGGGGGCCGACACTGAAGCTTTCTTT
cdr3_aa: CASSLQGADTEAFF

v_call: TRBV5-1
d_call: .
j_call: TRBJ1-1
clone_size: .
cdr3_nt: TGCGCCAGCAGCTTGGAGGGGTGGACTGAAGCTTTCTTT
cdr3_aa: CASSLEGWTEAFF

v_call: TRBV10-3
d_call: .
j_call: TRBJ2-1
clone_size: few
cdr3_nt: TGTGCCACCTCCCGGGACTTATCCTACAATGAGCAGTTCTTC
cdr3_aa: CATSRDLSYNEQFF

v_call: TRBV30
d_call: .
j_call: TRBJ2-1
clone_size: .
cdr3_nt: TGTGCCTGGGAGGCGGGGAGCTCCTACAATGAGCAGTTCTTC
cdr3_aa: CAWEAGSSYNEQFF

v_call: TRBV5-4
d_call: TRBD1
j_call: TRBJ1-2
clone_size: .
cdr3_nt: TGTGCCAGCAGCTTGGGGGGACAGGGTTTTGGCTACACCTTC
cdr3_aa: CASSLGGQGFGYTF

v_call: TRBV19
d_call: .
j_call: TRBJ2-2
clone_size: .
cdr3_nt: TGTGCCAGTAGTCAGGGGCCGAACACCGGGGAGCTGTTTTTT
cdr3_aa: CASSQGPNTGELFF

v_call: TRBV6-6
d_call: TRBD1
j_call: TRBJ1-1
clone_size: .
cdr3_nt: TGTGCCAGCAGTCCCGAGGGGGCTTATTCTGAAGCTTTCTTT
cdr3_aa: CASSPEGAYSEAFF

v_call: TRBV7-9
d_call: .
j_call: TRBJ1-1
clone_size: .
cdr3_nt: TGTGCCAGCAGCTTCCGTACTGAAGCTTTCTTT
cdr3_aa: CASSFRTEAFF

v_call: TRBV5-3
d_call: TRBD1
j_call: TRBJ1-1
clone_size: few
cdr3_nt: TGTGCCAGCAGCACGAGGATGACAGGGGCCACTGAAGCTTTCTTT
cdr3_aa: CASSTRMTGATEAFF

v_call: TRBV6-1
d_call: .
j_call: TRBJ1-1
clone_size: .
cdr3_nt: TGTGCCAGCAGTGATGGGTTTCGGGGTTTGAACACTGAAGCTTTCTTT
cdr3_aa: CASSDGFRGLNTEAFF

v_call: TRBV9
d_call: .
j_call: TRBJ1-1
clone_size: few
cdr3_nt: TGTGCCAGCGGGAGAGAAACCACTGAAGCTTTCTTT
cdr3_aa: CASGRETTEAFF

v_call: TRBV10-2
d_call: .
j_call: TRBJ1-1
clone_size: .
cdr3_nt: TGCGCCAGCTGGGGGGAGATGAACACTGAAGCTTTCTTT
cdr3_aa: CASWGEMNTEAFF

v_call: TRBV7-9
d_call: TRBD2
j_call: TRBJ2-1
clone_size: .
cdr3_nt: TGTGCCAGCATCCCTCCAAGCGGGAATGGTGAGCAGTTCTTC
cdr3_aa: CASIPPSGNGEQFF

v_call: TRBV6-5
d_call: TRBD1
j_call: TRBJ1-5
clone_size: .
cdr3_nt: TGTGCCAGCAGTACCGGGACAGGGGGATATCAGCCCCAGCATTTT
cdr3_aa: CASSTGTGGYQPQHF

v_call: TRBV27
d_call: .
j_call: TRBJ1-3
clone_size: .
cdr3_nt: TGTGTCAGCAGTCCCACAGGCTACGACGACTCTGGAAACACCATATATTTT
cdr3_aa: CVSSPTGYDDSGNTIYF

v_call: TRBV14
d_call: TRBD1
j_call: TRBJ2-3
clone_size: .
cdr3_nt: TGTGCCAGCAGCCCACCGGGACAGGGTGCAGATACGCAGTATTTT
cdr3_aa: CASSPPGQGADTQYF

v_call: TRBV19
d_call: .
j_call: TRBJ2-7
clone_size: .
cdr3_nt: TGTGCCAGTAGTATACAGGGCCCCCTTAACGAGCAGTACTTC
cdr3_aa: CASSIQGPLNEQYF

v_call: TRBV5-4
d_call: .
j_call: TRBJ1-1
clone_size: .
cdr3_nt: TGTGCCAGCAGCTTAGCAGGGCTCACTGAAGCTTTCTTT
cdr3_aa: CASSLAGLTEAFF

v_call: TRBV6-6
d_call: .
j_call: TRBJ2-7
clone_size: .
cdr3_nt: TGTGCCAGCAGTTACTCGGCGGGAAGGCTCTACGAGCAGTACTTC
cdr3_aa: CASSYSAGRLYEQYF

v_call: TRBV7-9
d_call: TRBD2
j_call: TRBJ2-5
clone_size: few
cdr3_nt: TGTGCCAGCAGCTCCAGCCTGGGACTACACCAAGAGACCCAGTACTTC
cdr3_aa: CASSSSLGLHQETQYF

v_call: TRBV7-9
d_call: .
j_call: TRBJ2-7
clone_size: once
cdr3_nt: TGTGCCAGCAGCTTAGGAGGGGGATCCTTTGGGGAGCAGTACTTC
cdr3_aa: CASSLGGGSFGEQYF

v_call: TRBV19
d_call: .
j_call: TRBJ1-2
clone_size: .
cdr3_nt: TGTGCCAGTATTCTACAGGGTGGGGCTAACTATGGCTACACCTTC
cdr3_aa: CASILQGGANYGYTF

v_call: TRBV2
d_call: TRBD1
j_call: TRBJ1-1
clone_size: .
cdr3_nt: TGTGTCTCGACTGCTTTCGGGGACAGGGCGGAAGCTTTCTTT
cdr3_aa: CVSTAFGDRAEAFF

v_call: TRBV4-1
d_call: TRBD1
j_call: TRBJ1-1
clone_size: .
cdr3_nt: TGCGCCAGCAGCAGGGTTCAGGGGGCGAAAACTGAAGCTTTCTTT
cdr3_aa: CASSRVQGAKTEAFF

v_call: TRBV29-1
d_call: .
j_call: TRBJ1-5
clone_size: once
cdr3_nt: TGCAGCGTTGCTGGGGGGAATAATCAGCCCCAGCATTTT
cdr3_aa: CSVAGGNNQPQHF

v_call: TRBV5-4
d_call: TRBD1
j_call: TRBJ2-3
clone_size: .
cdr3_nt: TGTGCCAGCAGTTCCCCACTCGACAGGGGCTTCACAGATACGCAGTATTTT
cdr3_aa: CASSSPLDRGFTDTQYF

v_call: TRBV7-9
d_call: TRBD2
j_call: TRBJ2-7
clone_size: once
cdr3_nt: TGTGCCAGCAGCTTAGCGGAGACTAGCCCCTACGAGCAGTACTTC
cdr3_aa: CASSLAETSPYEQYF

v_call: TRBV6-5
d_call: TRBD2
j_call: TRBJ2-7
clone_size: .
cdr3_nt: TGTGCCAGCACCGGACTAGCGGGAGTCTACGAGCAGTACTTC
cdr3_aa: CASTGLAGVYEQYF

v_call: TRBV11-2
d_call: .
j_call: TRBJ1-3
clone_size: .
cdr3_nt: TGTGCCAGCAGCCCAGGCAACACCATATATTTT
cdr3_aa: CASSPGNTIYF

v_call: TRBV28
d_call: TRBD1
j_call: TRBJ1-1
clone_size: .
cdr3_nt: TGTGCCAGCAGTTTAGCAGGGACAGGAAATGAAGCTTTCTTT
cdr3_aa: CASSLAGTGNEAFF

v_call: TRBV27
d_call: .
j_call: TRBJ2-7
clone_size: .
cdr3_nt: TGTGCCAGCAGTGTCCACGGGGAAAGCTACGAGCAGTACTTC
cdr3_aa: CASSVHGESYEQYF

v_call: TRBV7-8
d_call: .
j_call: TRBJ2-1
clone_size: .
cdr3_nt: TGTGCCAGCAGCTTTAACAATGAGCAGTTCTTC
cdr3_aa: CASSFNNEQFF